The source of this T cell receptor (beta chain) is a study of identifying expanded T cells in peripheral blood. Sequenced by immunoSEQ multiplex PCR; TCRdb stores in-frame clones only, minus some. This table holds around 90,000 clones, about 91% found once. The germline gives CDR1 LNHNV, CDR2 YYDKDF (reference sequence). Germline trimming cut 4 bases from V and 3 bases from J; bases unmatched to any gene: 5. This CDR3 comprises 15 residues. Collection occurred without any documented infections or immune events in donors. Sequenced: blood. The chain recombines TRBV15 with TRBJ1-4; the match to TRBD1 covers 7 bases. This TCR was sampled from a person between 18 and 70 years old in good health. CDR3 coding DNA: TGTGCCACCAGCATTCAGACAGGGTCTAATGAAAAACTGTTTTTT. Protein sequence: CATSIQTGSNEKLFF.